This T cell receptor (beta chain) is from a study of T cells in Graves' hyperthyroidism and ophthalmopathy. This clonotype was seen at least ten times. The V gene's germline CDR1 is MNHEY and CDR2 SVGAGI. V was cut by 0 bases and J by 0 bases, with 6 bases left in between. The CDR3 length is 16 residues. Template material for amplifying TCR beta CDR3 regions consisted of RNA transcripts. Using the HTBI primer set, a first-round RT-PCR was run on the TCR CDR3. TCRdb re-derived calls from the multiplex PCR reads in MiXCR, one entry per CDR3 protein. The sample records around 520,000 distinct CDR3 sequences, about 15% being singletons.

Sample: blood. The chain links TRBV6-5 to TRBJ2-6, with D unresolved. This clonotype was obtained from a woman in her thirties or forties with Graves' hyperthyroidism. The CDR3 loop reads CASSYSMSSGANVLTF. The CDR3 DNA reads TGTGCCAGCAGTTACTCTATGAGCTCTGGGGCCAACGTCCTGACTTTC.